This T cell receptor beta chain was recovered during a study of T cell responses to AZD1222 COVID-19 vaccine. This CDR3 has 14 amino acids. The germline CDR1 and CDR2 sequences are MNHEY and SVGEGT. V lost 0 bases and J lost 5; bases outside the gene matches: 2. Sequencing was performed with immunoSEQ multiplex PCR; in TCRdb, only in-frame clones are kept and a portion is missing. The data hold some 83,000 clones, with 90% observed a single time. The receptor's source is an adult in good health. The chain uses TRBV6-2 or TRBV6-3 and TRBJ1-2; 8 positions match TRBD1. Material: peripheral blood, obtained on day 0 of AZD1222 vaccination. CDR3 nucleotides: TGTGCCAGCAGTTACTCGGGACAGGTATATGGCTACACCTTC. Translating gives CASSYSGQVYGYTF.